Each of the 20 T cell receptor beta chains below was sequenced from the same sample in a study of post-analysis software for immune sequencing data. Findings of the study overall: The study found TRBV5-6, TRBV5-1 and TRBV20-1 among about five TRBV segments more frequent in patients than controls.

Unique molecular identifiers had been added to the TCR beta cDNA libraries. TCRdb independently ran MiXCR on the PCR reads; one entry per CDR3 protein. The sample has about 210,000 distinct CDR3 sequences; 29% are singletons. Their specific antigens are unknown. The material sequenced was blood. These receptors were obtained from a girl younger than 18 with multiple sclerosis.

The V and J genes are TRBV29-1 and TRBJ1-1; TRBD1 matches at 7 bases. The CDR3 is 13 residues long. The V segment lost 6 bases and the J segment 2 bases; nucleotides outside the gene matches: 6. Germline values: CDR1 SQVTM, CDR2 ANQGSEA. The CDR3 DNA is TGCAGCGTCGCGGGACAGAAAAACACTGAAGCTTTCTTT. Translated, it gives CSVAGQKNTEAFF.

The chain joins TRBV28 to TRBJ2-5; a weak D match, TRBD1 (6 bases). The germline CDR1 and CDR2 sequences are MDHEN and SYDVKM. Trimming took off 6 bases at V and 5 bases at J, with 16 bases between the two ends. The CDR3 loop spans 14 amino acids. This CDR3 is CASSITGSGETQYF. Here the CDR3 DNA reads TGTGCCAGCAGCATAACAGGGAGTGGGGAGACCCAGTACTTC.

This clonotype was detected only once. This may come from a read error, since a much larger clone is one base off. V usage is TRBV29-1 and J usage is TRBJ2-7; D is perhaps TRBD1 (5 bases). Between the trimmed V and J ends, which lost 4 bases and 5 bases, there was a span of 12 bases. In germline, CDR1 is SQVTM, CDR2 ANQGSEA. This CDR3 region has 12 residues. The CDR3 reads CSVGQYQDEQYF. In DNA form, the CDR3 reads TGCAGCGTTGGACAGTACCAGGACGAGCAGTACTTC.

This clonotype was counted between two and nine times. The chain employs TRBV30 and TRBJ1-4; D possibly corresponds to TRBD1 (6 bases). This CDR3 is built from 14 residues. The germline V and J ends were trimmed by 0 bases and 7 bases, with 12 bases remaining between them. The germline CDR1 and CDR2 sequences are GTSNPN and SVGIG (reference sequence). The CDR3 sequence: CAWSVLKGGEKLFF. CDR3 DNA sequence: TGTGCCTGGAGTGTACTGAAGGGGGGTGAAAAACTGTTTTTT.

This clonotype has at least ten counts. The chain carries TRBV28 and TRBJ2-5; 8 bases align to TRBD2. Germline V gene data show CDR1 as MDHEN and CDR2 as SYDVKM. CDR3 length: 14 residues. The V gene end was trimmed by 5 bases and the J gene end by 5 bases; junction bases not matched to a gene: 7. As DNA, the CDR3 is TGTGCCAGCAGTAGCGGGAGTCTCCGGGAGACCCAGTACTTC. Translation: CASSSGSLRETQYF.

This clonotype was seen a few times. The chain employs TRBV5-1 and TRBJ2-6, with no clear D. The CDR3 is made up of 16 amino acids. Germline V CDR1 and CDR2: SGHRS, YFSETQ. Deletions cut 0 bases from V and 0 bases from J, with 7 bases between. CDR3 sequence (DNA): TGCGCCAGCAGCTTGGGGGCGAACTCTGGGGCCAACGTCCTGACTTTC. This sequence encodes CASSLGANSGANVLTF.

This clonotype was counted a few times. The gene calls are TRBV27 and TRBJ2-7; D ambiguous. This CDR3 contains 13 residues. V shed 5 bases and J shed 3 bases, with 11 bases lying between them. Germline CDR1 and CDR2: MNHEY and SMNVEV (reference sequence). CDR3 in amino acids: CASSQGLYYEQYF. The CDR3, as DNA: TGTGCCAGCAGTCAAGGTCTGTACTACGAGCAGTACTTC.

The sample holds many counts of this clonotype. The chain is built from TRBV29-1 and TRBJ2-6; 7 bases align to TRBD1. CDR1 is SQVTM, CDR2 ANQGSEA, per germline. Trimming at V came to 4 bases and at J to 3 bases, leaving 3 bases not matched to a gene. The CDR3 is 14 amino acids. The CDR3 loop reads CSVADRVGANVLTF. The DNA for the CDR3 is TGCAGCGTTGCTGACAGGGTTGGGGCCAACGTCCTGACTTTC.

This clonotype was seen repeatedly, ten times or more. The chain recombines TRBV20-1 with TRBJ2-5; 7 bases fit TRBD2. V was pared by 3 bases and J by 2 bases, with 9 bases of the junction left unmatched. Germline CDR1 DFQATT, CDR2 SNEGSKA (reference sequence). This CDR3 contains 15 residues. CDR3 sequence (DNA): TGCAGTGCTAGGGGAGGGAGGGGATTTCAAGAGACCCAGTACTTC. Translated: CSARGGRGFQETQYF.

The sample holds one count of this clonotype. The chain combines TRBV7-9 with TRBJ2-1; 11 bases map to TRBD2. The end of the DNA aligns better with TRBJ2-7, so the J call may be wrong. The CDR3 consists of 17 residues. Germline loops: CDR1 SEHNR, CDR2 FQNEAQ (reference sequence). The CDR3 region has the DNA TGTGCCAGCAGTGGGCTAGCGGGAGGCGGTTCCTACAATGAGCAGTACTTC. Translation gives CASSGLAGGGSYNEQYF.

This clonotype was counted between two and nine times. The CDR3: CSSQDPSGRLNPNEQYF. CDR3 nucleotide sequence: TGCAGTTCCCAGGATCCTAGCGGGAGGCTCAATCCGAACGAGCAGTACTTC. The chain uses TRBV20-1 and TRBJ2-7; 11 bases are a match to TRBD2. From germline, CDR1 is DFQATT and CDR2 SNEGSKA (reference sequence). V lost 8 bases, J lost 5 bases, and 20 bases stayed unmatched. The CDR3 spans 17 residues.

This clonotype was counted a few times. CDR3 amino acids: CASTTAGDVEKLFF. CDR3 nucleotides: TGTGCCAGCACCACGGCAGGGGACGTCGAAAAACTGTTTTTT. The V call is TRBV12-3 or TRBV12-4, the J call TRBJ1-4; tentatively, D is TRBD1 (6 bases). The CDR3 is 14 amino acids. The V end lost 7 bases, the J end lost 8 bases, and 17 bases lay between the germline ends.

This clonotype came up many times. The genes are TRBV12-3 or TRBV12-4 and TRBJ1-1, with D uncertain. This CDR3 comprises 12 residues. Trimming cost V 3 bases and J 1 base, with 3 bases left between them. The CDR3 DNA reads TGTGCCAGCAGTTTCCAGAACACTGAAGCTTTCTTT. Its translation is CASSFQNTEAFF.

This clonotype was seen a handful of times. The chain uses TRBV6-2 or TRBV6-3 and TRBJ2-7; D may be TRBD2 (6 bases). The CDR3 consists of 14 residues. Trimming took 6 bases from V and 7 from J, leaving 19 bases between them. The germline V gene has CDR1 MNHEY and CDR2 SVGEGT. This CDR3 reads CASSRLAKAREQYF. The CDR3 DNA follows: TGTGCCAGCAGCCGGCTAGCGAAGGCGCGGGAGCAGTACTTC.

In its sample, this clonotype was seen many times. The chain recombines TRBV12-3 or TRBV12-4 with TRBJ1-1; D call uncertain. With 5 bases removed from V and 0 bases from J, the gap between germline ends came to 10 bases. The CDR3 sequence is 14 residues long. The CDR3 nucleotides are TGTGCCAGCAGTCCGCAAGTTGTGAACACTGAAGCTTTCTTT. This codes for CASSPQVVNTEAFF.

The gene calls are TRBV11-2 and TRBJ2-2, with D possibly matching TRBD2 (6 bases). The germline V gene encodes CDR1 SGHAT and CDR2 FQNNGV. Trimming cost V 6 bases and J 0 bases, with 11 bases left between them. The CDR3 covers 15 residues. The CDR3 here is CASRAGVSNTGELFF. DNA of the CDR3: TGTGCCAGCAGAGCGGGCGTTTCGAACACCGGGGAGCTGTTTTTT.

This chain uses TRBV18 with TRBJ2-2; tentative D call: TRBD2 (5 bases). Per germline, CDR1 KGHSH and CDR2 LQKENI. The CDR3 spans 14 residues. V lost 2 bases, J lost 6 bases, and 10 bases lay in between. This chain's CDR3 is CASSPSAGPGELFF. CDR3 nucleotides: TGTGCCAGCTCACCATCGGCGGGTCCCGGGGAGCTGTTTTTT.

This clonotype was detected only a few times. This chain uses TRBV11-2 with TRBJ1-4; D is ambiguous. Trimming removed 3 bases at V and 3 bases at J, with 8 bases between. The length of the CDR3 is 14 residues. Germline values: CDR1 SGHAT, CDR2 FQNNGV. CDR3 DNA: TGTGCCAGCAGCTTCGGCCCTTCTAATGAAAAACTGTTTTTT. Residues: CASSFGPSNEKLFF.

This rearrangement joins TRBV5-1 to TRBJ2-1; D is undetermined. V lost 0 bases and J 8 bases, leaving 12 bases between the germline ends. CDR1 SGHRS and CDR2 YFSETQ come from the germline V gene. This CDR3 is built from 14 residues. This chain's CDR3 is CASSLDLVSDEQFF. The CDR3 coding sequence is TGCGCCAGCAGCTTGGACTTAGTGAGCGATGAGCAGTTCTTC.

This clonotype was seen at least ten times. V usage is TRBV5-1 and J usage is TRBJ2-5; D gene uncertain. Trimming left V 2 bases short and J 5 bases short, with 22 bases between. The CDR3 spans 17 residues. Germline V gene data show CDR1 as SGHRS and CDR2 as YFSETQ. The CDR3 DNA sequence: TGCGCCAGCAGCTTTTTCGAGGTCCCGAGGATCTGGGAGACCCAGTACTTC. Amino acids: CASSFFEVPRIWETQYF.